Below, 7 T cell receptor beta chains from the same sample are listed, as sequenced in a study of shared clonotypes between healthy human individuals. Profiled with immunoSEQ multiplex PCR; TCRdb holds only in-frame clones, not every one. The sample gives roughly 640,000 clones, 74% of which show up once; about 1.7% is in the top ten. The sequenced sample was memory CD4+ T cells sorted from blood. Subset indicated: CD45RA-negative fraction. The receptors were sampled from a woman aged 25 to 39 in good health.

The genes are TRBV5-8 and TRBJ2-2; no firm D call. Per the germline V gene, CDR1 is SGHTS and CDR2 is YDEGEE. The V end was cut by 4 bases, the J end by 3 bases, with 7 bases between. CDR3 length equals 13 residues. CDR3 sequence reads: CASSQQYTGELFF. For the CDR3, the DNA is TGTGCCAGCAGCCAACAGTACACCGGGGAGCTGTTTTTT.

This sequence joins TRBV5-4 and TRBJ2-3; D not resolved. The CDR3 length is 13 residues. Germline V CDR1 and CDR2: SGHNT, YYREEE (reference sequence). Trimming removed 0 bases from V and 2 bases from J, with 4 bases in between. CDR3 in amino acids: CASSLAVTDTQYF. CDR3 bases: TGTGCCAGCAGCTTGGCCGTCACAGATACGCAGTATTTT. The full variable domain, its missing parts supplied by reference TRBV5-4 and TRBJ2-3, is ETGVTQSPTHLIKTRGQQVTLRCSSQSGHNTVSWYQQALGQGPQFIFQYYREEENGRGNFPPRFSGLQFPNYSSELNVNALELDDSALYLCASSLAVTDTQYFGPGTRLTVL.

This chain joins TRBV11-2 and TRBJ1-2; D remains ambiguous. V gave up 1 base and J gave up 4 bases, with 19 bases separating them. In germline, CDR1 is SGHAT, CDR2 FQNNGV. The CDR3 covers 17 residues. CDR3 DNA sequence: TGTGCCAGCAGCTTAGTTTATGGGCCGTCGAACTTCTATGGCTACACCTTC. The encoded protein is CASSLVYGPSNFYGYTF.

The J gene is TRBJ2-2, the V gene TRBV5-6, with 10 bases aligning to TRBD2. Trimming at V came to 3 bases and at J to 0 bases, leaving 5 bases not matched to a gene. This CDR3 is 17 amino acids long. Germline-derived CDR1 and CDR2 are SGHDT and YYEEEE. DNA of the CDR3: TGTGCCAGCAGCTCCTTAGCGGGAGGCGCGAACACCGGGGAGCTGTTTTTT. Amino acids: CASSSLAGGANTGELFF.

The chain recombines TRBV7-8 with TRBJ2-7, with 7 nucleotides matching TRBD2. V dropped 1 base and J dropped 0; count of bases not matched to a gene: 6. The germline gives CDR1 SGHVS, CDR2 FQNEAQ. The CDR3 spans 16 residues. CDR3 amino acids: CASSLVASGASYEQYF. The CDR3 DNA is TGTGCCAGCAGCTTAGTTGCTAGCGGAGCCTCCTACGAGCAGTACTTC.

There are a few counts of this clone. The rearrangement uses TRBV10-2 and TRBJ1-5, with 7 nucleotides matching TRBD1. The CDR3 is 15 residues long. Looked up from germline, CDR1 is WSHSY and CDR2 is SAAADI. With 6 bases clipped from V and 6 bases from J, the junction kept 11 bases outside the gene matches. CDR3 residues: CASRPGQAGGQPQHF. The CDR3 nucleotides are TGCGCCAGCAGACCAGGACAGGCTGGGGGTCAGCCCCAGCATTTT.

The rearrangement uses TRBV11-1 and TRBJ2-6, with D perhaps being TRBD1 or TRBD2 (5 bases each). CDR3 length: 17 amino acids. The V end lost 2 bases, the J end lost 2 bases, and 13 bases lay between the germline ends. Germline V gives CDR1 SGHAT, CDR2 FQDESV (reference sequence). CDR3 sequence reads: CASSLSSWDAGANVLTF. CDR3 coding DNA: TGTGCCAGCAGCTTATCGTCGTGGGACGCTGGGGCCAACGTCCTGACTTTC.